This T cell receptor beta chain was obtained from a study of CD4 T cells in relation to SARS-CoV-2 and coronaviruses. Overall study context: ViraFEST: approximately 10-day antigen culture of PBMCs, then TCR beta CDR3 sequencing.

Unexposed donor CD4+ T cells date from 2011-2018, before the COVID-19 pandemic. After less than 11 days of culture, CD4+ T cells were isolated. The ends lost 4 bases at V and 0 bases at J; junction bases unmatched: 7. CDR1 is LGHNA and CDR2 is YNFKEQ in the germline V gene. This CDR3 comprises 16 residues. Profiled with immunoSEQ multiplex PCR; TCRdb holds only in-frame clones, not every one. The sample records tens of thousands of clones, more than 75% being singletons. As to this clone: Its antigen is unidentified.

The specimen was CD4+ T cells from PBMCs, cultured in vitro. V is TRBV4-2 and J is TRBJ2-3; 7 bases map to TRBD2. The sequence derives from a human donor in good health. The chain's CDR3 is CASSLGRAGSTDTQYF. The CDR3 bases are TGTGCCAGCAGCCTAGGTCGAGCGGGAAGCACAGATACGCAGTATTTT.